One TCR beta chain is described in this entry. The antigen it recognizes is unknown. Within one base of it there is no much larger clone, and no base qualities were kept. Explained via the paper, the time point label denotes: baseline before first vaccination. Samples from vaccinated people were obtained from the UK trials COV001 and COV002, which included a single-blind randomized controlled phase 2/3 trial of AZD1222 (ChAdOx1 nCoV-19) in healthy adults. Trial participant PBMC samples were collected at day 0 and day 28 after the second dose for TCRbeta chain sequencing. The germline V gene (reference sequence) yields MNHEY for CDR1 and SMNVEV for CDR2. Trimming takes 3 bases off V and 7 bases off J; junction bases not matched to a gene: 8. The CDR3 starts with the cysteine, ends with the phenylalanine, and has 15 residues. Only the CDR3 portion is preserved as DNA: 45 bases, with reading frame beginning at the first base.

This entry comes from a study of T cell responses to AZD1222 COVID-19 vaccine (dated by TCRdb to the early 2020s). For the wider study: Because spike-specific TCR depth and breadth did not differ between the two schedules, AZD1222 recipients who got a second dose at roughly 4 weeks were pooled with those who got a second dose at roughly 12 weeks. TCR sequencing covered 230 to 250 trial participants: 200 to 220 given two doses of AZD1222 and 26 given two doses of MenACWY control vaccine. Trial participants were enrolled into age subgroups of 18-55, 56-69 and 70-plus years, which contained about 150, 27 and 61 TCR-sequenced participants, respectively. Points the paper makes about the study in general: The whole spike protein was spanned by vaccine-associated CD4 TCRs, and dominant responses were seen in regions 160-218 and 743-854. Participants were mostly white British, with more females than males. The authors suggested clonal diversity may have been underestimated. A significant rise in spike-specific TCR breadth and depth was observed after two AZD1222 doses relative to day 0 and relative to MenACWY recipients. The 56-69-year group was small, and its depth increase did not reach significance, likely because of low power. Conclusions about previously exposed vaccinees were limited because only six AZD1222 recipients were SARS-CoV-2 seropositive at baseline. No day 14 peak-response samples were available, so repertoires were characterized only after the peak T cell response. Reportedly, almost half of the unique spike-specific TCRs recognized epitopes lying outside the regions that are mutated in the B.1.351 and B.1.1.7 variants.

The CDR3 regions of human TCRbeta chains were subjected to immunosequencing. The study's own analysis went as follows. Repertoire TCRs were matched against a reference library of SARS-CoV-2-specific TCRs generated with the MIRA antigen-specificity platform. Breadth meant the fraction of unique TCRs that were SARS-CoV-2-associated, whereas depth meant the fraction of total T cells that were SARS-CoV-2-associated. Using the MIRA data, each spike-specific TCR was assigned both to the spike region to which the TCR was reactive and to a CD4 or CD8 class. Log10-transformed breadth and depth values were compared by one-way ANOVA with Sidak's multiple comparisons tests. The immuneACCESS repertoire file appears here via TCRdb, limited to in-frame rearrangements. These files lack a portion of the clones; in checked studies, under half of the deficit traces to unresolved V genes, and the cause of the others is not known. The V and J calls and clone size are taken from that table; D and trimming were inferred from the DNA. The table for this sample lists fewer than 150,000 clones; approximately 93% of them were counted only once. Roughly 0.87% of the sample comes from the top ten.

The specimen comprised peripheral blood, sampled on day 0 of AZD1222 vaccination. The chain employs TRBV27 and TRBJ1-5; TRBD1 aligns with 8 central bases. The clonotype was recovered from an adult in good health. The DNA is as follows: TGTGCCAGCAGTTTTTCGGACAGGGCCAGGCAGCCCCAGCATTTT. It translates to CASSFSDRARQPQHF.